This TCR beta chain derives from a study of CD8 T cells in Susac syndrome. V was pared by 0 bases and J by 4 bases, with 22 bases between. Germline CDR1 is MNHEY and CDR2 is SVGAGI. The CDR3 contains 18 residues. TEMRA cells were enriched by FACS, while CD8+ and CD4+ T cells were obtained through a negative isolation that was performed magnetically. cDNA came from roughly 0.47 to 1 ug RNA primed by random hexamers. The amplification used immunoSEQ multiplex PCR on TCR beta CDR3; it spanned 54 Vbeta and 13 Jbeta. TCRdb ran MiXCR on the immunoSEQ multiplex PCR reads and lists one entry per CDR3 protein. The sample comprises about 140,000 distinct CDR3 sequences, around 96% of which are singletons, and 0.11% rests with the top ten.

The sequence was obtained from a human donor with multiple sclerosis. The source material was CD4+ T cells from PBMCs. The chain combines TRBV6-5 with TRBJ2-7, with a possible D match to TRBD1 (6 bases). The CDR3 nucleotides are TGTGCCAGCAGTTACTCGGCCCCGTTTAGGGGGTCGTTGTACGAGCAGTACTTC. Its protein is CASSYSAPFRGSLYEQYF.